These 27 T cell receptor beta chains were sequenced from one sample in a study of graft-versus-host responses after intestinal transplantation (dated by TCRdb to about 2021). The sample's time point label, decoded: cells obtained before transplantation from donor or recipient. For these TCRs, the target antigens are not known. Receptor libraries were prepared by the immunoSEQ multiplex PCR assay. Entries here come from immuneACCESS through TCRdb and include only in-frame sequences with V and J called. Some clones fail to appear in such tables; in the studies checked, an unresolved V gene covers under half of the shortfall, and the cause of the remainder is unknown. The sample includes roughly 100,000 clones, with less than 90% observed a single time. Roughly 1% of the sample is in the top ten clones. Specimen: unstimulated CD4+ T cells sorted from spleen or lymph node cells, collected before intestinal transplant. These receptors were collected from a human donor who received an intestinal transplant.

The rearrangement links TRBV5-4 to TRBJ2-7, with 9 bases aligning to TRBD1. The CDR3 loop spans 19 amino acids. The J segment lost 3 bases and the V segment lost 5 bases, leaving 21 bases of the junction unmatched. The germline V gene encodes CDR1 SGHNT and CDR2 YYREEE (reference sequence). The CDR3 loop is CASSPSGTGIPGVGYEQYF. The DNA for the CDR3 is TGTGCCAGCAGTCCCTCCGGGACAGGGATACCGGGAGTCGGCTACGAGCAGTACTTC.

CDR3 amino acids: CASSAREGVLYGYTF. CDR3 DNA sequence: TGTGCCAGCAGTGCCAGGGAGGGGGTGCTATATGGCTACACCTTC. V and J are TRBV6-6 and TRBJ1-2, with a possible D match to TRBD1 (6 bases). CDR1 is MNHNY and CDR2 is SVGAGI in the germline V gene (reference sequence). V was cut by 5 bases and J by 5 bases, with 18 bases left in between. CDR3 length equals 15 residues.

CDR3 residues: CASSATGGQETQYF. As DNA, the CDR3 is TGTGCCAGTAGTGCGACAGGGGGTCAAGAGACCCAGTACTTC. J is TRBJ2-5 and V is TRBV19; 9 bases fit TRBD1. Germline V gene sequence: CDR1 LNHDA, CDR2 SQIVND (reference sequence). J gave up 2 bases and V 5 bases, and 3 bases lay outside the gene matches. The CDR3 covers 14 residues.

J is TRBJ1-2 and V is TRBV6-4; unclear D gene. Germline loops: CDR1 MRHNA, CDR2 SNTAGT. CDR3 length equals 12 residues. V lost 7 bases, J lost 6 bases, and 12 bases lay in between. The DNA of the CDR3 is TGTGCCAGCACACGCTTTAGGGATGGCTACACCTTC. This gives the protein CASTRFRDGYTF.

This clone was recorded a few times. The V gene is TRBV6-5, the J gene TRBJ1-3; D remains ambiguous. The V end was cut by 0 bases, the J end by 3 bases, with 9 bases between. The germline gives CDR1 MNHEY, CDR2 SVGAGI. The CDR3 contains 15 residues. CDR3 nucleotide sequence: TGTGCCAGCAGTTACTCGGGGAGAAGTGGAAACACCATATATTTT. This encodes CASSYSGRSGNTIYF.

In its sample, this clone was seen a few times. The chain has TRBV4-1 and TRBJ2-7; D may be TRBD1 (5 bases). The germline V gene has CDR1 MGHRA and CDR2 YSYEKL. Trimming removed 5 bases at V and 5 bases at J, with 7 bases between. The CDR3 covers 11 residues. The CDR3: CASSKGHEQYF. CDR3 bases: TGCGCCAGCAGCAAGGGGCACGAGCAGTACTTC.

Only one count was recorded for this clone. The V call is TRBV28, the J call TRBJ1-2, with 9 bases identical to TRBD1. Germline trimming cut 6 bases from V and 6 bases from J; bases unmatched to any gene: 11. The CDR3 runs to 15 residues. The germline gives CDR1 MDHEN, CDR2 SYDVKM. The CDR3 region has the DNA TGTGCCAGCAGCTTCGGACCCGGGACAGGGAATGGCTACACCTTC. It specifies CASSFGPGTGNGYTF.

This clone appeared once. V gene TRBV6-1 combines with J gene TRBJ2-2, with D hard to call. Germline V gene lookup returns CDR1 MNHNS and CDR2 SASEGT. V shed 2 bases and J shed 7 bases, with 5 bases lying between them. There are 12 residues in the CDR3. This CDR3 is CASSEIGGELFF. The DNA for the CDR3 is TGTGCCAGCAGTGAAATCGGCGGGGAGCTGTTTTTT.

The chain carries TRBV7-9 and TRBJ2-1; D possibly corresponds to TRBD1 (5 bases). The CDR3 is 14 amino acids. Trimming took off 5 bases at V and 2 bases at J, with 10 bases between the two ends. Germline V gene sequence: CDR1 SEHNR, CDR2 FQNEAQ (reference sequence). CDR3 amino acids: CASSQDSTYNEQFF. CDR3 DNA sequence: TGTGCCAGCAGCCAAGACAGCACCTACAATGAGCAGTTCTTC.

The rearrangement joins TRBV9 to TRBJ2-7, with 8 bases that match TRBD2. The CDR3 consists of 15 residues. V dropped 0 bases and J dropped 2; count of bases not matched to a gene: 4. The germline V gene has CDR1 SGDLS and CDR2 YYNGEE. CDR3 region: CASSVDAGGTYEQYF. The CDR3 DNA reads as TGTGCCAGCAGCGTAGATGCGGGGGGAACCTACGAGCAGTACTTC.

The chain links TRBV6-4 to TRBJ2-2; D not resolved. V was trimmed by 5 bases and J by 6 bases, leaving 7 bases between them. CDR1 is MRHNA and CDR2 is SNTAGT in the germline V gene. The CDR3 runs to 12 residues. CDR3 in amino acids: CASSTQAGELFF. The CDR3 DNA is TGTGCCAGCAGTACCCAGGCCGGGGAGCTGTTTTTT.

J is TRBJ2-5 and V is TRBV2; TRBD2 is a possible D gene (5 bases). The CDR3 runs to 12 residues. Germline CDR1 is SNHLY and CDR2 is FYNNEI. Trimming cost V 11 bases and J 4 bases, with 14 bases left between them. CDR3 sequence: CAEGPSGETQYF. The CDR3 nucleotides read TGTGCCGAGGGCCCCAGCGGAGAGACCCAGTACTTC.

The chain recombines TRBV11-2 with TRBJ2-7; 9 nucleotides match TRBD2. The germline V gene encodes CDR1 SGHAT and CDR2 FQNNGV. This CDR3 is built from 15 residues. V was clipped by 5 bases and J by 6 bases; unmatched bases: 11. The chain's CDR3 is CASSRGAGGRGEQYF. DNA of the CDR3: TGTGCCAGCAGCCGTGGAGCGGGAGGCCGGGGCGAGCAGTACTTC.

J is TRBJ2-7 and V is TRBV6-5; 9 bases are shared with TRBD1. The CDR3 loop spans 15 amino acids. Trimming at V came to 5 bases and at J to 1 base, leaving 6 bases not matched to a gene. The V gene's germline CDR1 is MNHEY and CDR2 SVGAGI. DNA for the CDR3: TGTGCCAGCAGTCGCTCGGGACAGGGTTCCTACGAGCAGTACTTC. Translating it yields CASSRSGQGSYEQYF.

This CDR3 is CASSPKRAPQETQYF. CDR3 nucleotides: TGTGCCAGCTCACCAAAGAGGGCCCCCCAAGAGACCCAGTACTTC. The rearrangement uses TRBV18 and TRBJ2-5, with a possible D match to TRBD2 (5 bases). Between the trimmed V and J ends, which lost 2 bases and 1 base, there was a span of 11 bases. Germline CDR1 and CDR2: KGHSH and LQKENI. The CDR3 is made up of 15 amino acids.

About this clone itself: The same CDR3 is also encoded by other DNA sequences in this sample. This sequence joins TRBV5-1 and TRBJ2-1; TRBD2 might be the D (6 bases). The CDR3 is 16 residues long. Deletions cut 1 base from V and 1 base from J, with 12 bases between. CDR1 and CDR2 (germline): SGHRS, YFSETQ. The chain's CDR3 is CASSLSGGSSYNEQFF. CDR3 DNA sequence: TGCGCCAGCAGCTTGAGTGGGGGGAGTTCCTACAATGAGCAGTTCTTC.

This chain connects TRBV7-2 to TRBJ1-5, with D possibly being TRBD1 (5 bases). CDR1 and CDR2 from the germline V gene are SGHTA and FQGNSA. V lost 7 bases to trimming and J lost 10 bases, with 17 bases between them. The CDR3 length is 13 residues. The chain's CDR3 is CASTLGAGPPQHF. CDR3 DNA sequence: TGTGCCAGCACCCTAGGGGCGGGTCCTCCCCAGCATTTT.

The chain uses TRBV7-9 and TRBJ1-1; 7 bases line up with TRBD1. Trimming took 5 bases from V and 1 from J; bases not matched to a gene: 4. CDR1 and CDR2 (germline): SEHNR, FQNEAQ (reference sequence). CDR3 length equals 14 residues. Written as DNA, the CDR3 is TGTGCCAGCAGCCAATGGACAGGGAACACTGAAGCTTTCTTT. Amino acid sequence: CASSQWTGNTEAFF.

The genes are TRBV15 and TRBJ2-7; D is uncertain. CDR1 and CDR2 from the germline V gene are LNHNV and YYDKDF (reference sequence). This CDR3 contains 15 residues. The V end lost 0 bases, the J end lost 8 bases, and 17 bases lay between the germline ends. The CDR3 nucleotides are TGTGCCACCAGCAGAGATCCAGGTCCCAGATCCAAGCAGTACTTC. Its translation: CATSRDPGPRSKQYF.

This sequence joins TRBV28 and TRBJ2-7; TRBD1 matches 8 bases. V was pared by 6 bases and J by 3 bases, with 16 bases of the junction left unmatched. Germline-derived CDR1 and CDR2 are MDHEN and SYDVKM. This CDR3 spans 17 amino acids. CDR3 residues: CASSPDPFGRGLYEQYF. For the CDR3, the DNA is TGTGCCAGCAGCCCCGATCCCTTCGGCAGGGGGCTCTACGAGCAGTACTTC.

The gene calls are TRBV30 and TRBJ1-6, with 7 bases identical to TRBD1. The length of the CDR3 is 13 residues. With V trimmed by 5 bases and J by 14 bases, 12 bases remained unmatched. CDR1 is GTSNPN, CDR2 SVGIG, per germline (reference sequence). The CDR3 is CAWDPGQRAALHF. The CDR3 DNA reads as TGTGCCTGGGACCCGGGACAGAGGGCCGCCCTCCACTTT.

In this sample, this clone turned up once. V usage is TRBV5-1 and J usage is TRBJ2-5, with 7 bases identical to TRBD1. Germline CDR1 is SGHRS and CDR2 is YFSETQ. V was pared by 0 bases and J by 4 bases, with 0 bases of the junction left unmatched. The CDR3 runs to 13 residues. The CDR3 DNA reads TGCGCCAGCAGCTTGGACAGGGGAGAGACCCAGTACTTC. It yields the protein CASSLDRGETQYF.

The chain uses TRBV18 and TRBJ1-5, with D hard to call. CDR3 length: 14 amino acids. CDR1 KGHSH and CDR2 LQKENI come from the germline V gene. The V and J ends lost 3 bases and 2 bases respectively, with 8 bases between them. The CDR3 reads CASSPEAGNQPQHF. CDR3 coding DNA: TGTGCCAGCTCACCCGAGGCTGGCAATCAGCCCCAGCATTTT.

This chain connects TRBV5-1 to TRBJ1-4; D not resolved. Germline values: CDR1 SGHRS, CDR2 YFSETQ. This CDR3 has 19 amino acids. V lost 0 bases to trimming and J lost 3 bases, with 21 bases between them. CDR3 loop: CASSLGVLRRAAANEKLFF. CDR3 bases: TGCGCCAGCAGCTTGGGGGTTCTGCGGAGGGCCGCGGCTAATGAAAAACTGTTTTTT.

This clone was detected only a few times. The CDR3 sequence: CASSYSGQGTYEQYF. CDR3 nucleotide sequence: TGTGCCAGCAGTTACTCGGGACAGGGAACCTACGAGCAGTACTTC. The chain is built from TRBV6-6 and TRBJ2-7, with 9 nucleotides matching TRBD1. The J segment lost 2 bases and the V segment lost 0 bases, leaving 2 bases of the junction unmatched. Per germline, CDR1 MNHNY and CDR2 SVGAGI (reference sequence). This CDR3 contains 15 residues.

J is TRBJ2-1 and V is TRBV23-1; TRBD2 is a possible D gene (5 bases). TRBV23-1 is noted as an ORF with a role that remains uncertain. V shed 0 bases and J shed 5 bases, with 14 bases lying between them. CDR3 size: 16 residues. The CDR3 loop is CASSQSNPQRNNEQFF. The CDR3 DNA reads TGCGCCAGCAGTCAATCGAACCCCCAGCGGAACAATGAGCAGTTCTTC.

The chain uses TRBV12-5 and TRBJ2-1; D is unclear. The CDR3 extends over 15 amino acids. Germline-derived CDR1 and CDR2 are LGHNT and FRNRAP. Trimming took 7 bases from V and 1 from J, leaving 14 bases between them. DNA of the CDR3: TGTGCTAGTGACTACCCCAATCGATCCTACAATGAGCAGTTCTTC. Protein product: CASDYPNRSYNEQFF.